The 29 T cell receptor beta chains reported below all come from one sample, sequenced in a study of T cells after yellow fever vaccination. TCRdb redid the calling of the 5' RACE reads with MiXCR, one entry per CDR3 protein. The repertoire includes some 29,000 distinct CDR3 sequences, over 4.5% of them detected once, and more than 40% sits in the top ten. Specimen: CD8+ T cells sorted from PBMCs, collected 10 days after the yellow fever booster vaccination. The source of these receptors is a man aged 25 to 40 who received the YFV17D yellow fever vaccine.

This clonotype was observed a handful of times. A much larger clone sits a single nucleotide away, making a read error possible. The J gene is TRBJ2-2, the V gene TRBV5-1; no reliable D call. Germline lookup yields CDR1 SGHRS and CDR2 YFSETQ. Trimming cost V 2 bases and J 6 bases, with 8 bases left between them. The CDR3 has 13 residues. CDR3 in amino acids: CASSLIQAGELFF. The CDR3 DNA follows: TGCGCCAGCAGCTTAATCCAGGCCGGGGAGCTGTTTTTT.

Many counts were recorded for this clonotype. This rearrangement joins TRBV20-1 to TRBJ2-7; D call uncertain. CDR3 length: 14 residues. V shed 6 bases and J shed 2 bases, with 17 bases lying between them. CDR1 is DFQATT and CDR2 is SNEGSKA in the germline V gene (reference sequence). This chain's CDR3 is CSARSKWGTYEQYF. DNA of the CDR3: TGCAGTGCCCGTTCCAAGTGGGGAACCTACGAGCAGTACTTC.

This clonotype was counted at least ten times. The V call is TRBV6-5, the J call TRBJ2-2; TRBD1 agrees at 9 bases. Germline V CDR1 and CDR2: MNHEY, SVGAGI. The CDR3 is made up of 18 amino acids. The junction had 5 bases not matched to a gene; V was cut back by 0 bases and J by 0 bases. The CDR3 loop is CASSYSGGTGSNTGELFF. Written as DNA, the CDR3 is TGTGCCAGCAGTTACTCTGGAGGGACAGGGTCGAACACCGGGGAGCTGTTTTTT.

This clonotype was observed at least ten times. This chain joins TRBV3-1 and TRBJ2-7; D uncertain. Germline V gene lookup returns CDR1 LGHDT and CDR2 YNNKEL (reference sequence). The CDR3 length is 14 residues. Trimming removed 3 bases from V and 6 bases from J, with 15 bases in between. The CDR3 nucleotides read TGTGCCAGCAGCCAGATAGAACGTTTGGGCGAGCAGTACTTC. It translates to CASSQIERLGEQYF.

This chain joins TRBV11-2 and TRBJ2-7; 8 nucleotides match TRBD1. The CDR3 sequence is 14 residues long. CDR1 SGHAT and CDR2 FQNNGV come from the germline V gene. V shed 1 base and J 3 bases; nucleotides not matched to a gene: 2. The CDR3, as DNA: TGTGCCAGCAGCTTAGCGGGGACAGGCTACGAGCAGTACTTC. Translated: CASSLAGTGYEQYF.

Ten or more counts support this clonotype. V usage is TRBV4-3 and J usage is TRBJ2-1, with D perhaps matching TRBD2 (6 bases). Per the germline V gene, CDR1 is LGHNA and CDR2 is YSLEER. Trimming stripped 0 bases from V and 5 bases from J, with 14 bases between. The CDR3 extends over 16 amino acids. CDR3 protein: CASSQETSTSNNEQFF. CDR3 nucleotides: TGCGCCAGCAGCCAAGAAACTAGCACCAGTAACAATGAGCAGTTCTTC.

Ten or more counts support this clonotype. This sequence joins TRBV20-1 and TRBJ2-2; 9 positions match TRBD1. With 0 bases clipped from V and 3 bases from J, the junction kept 5 bases outside the gene matches. This CDR3 contains 16 residues. Germline V gene sequence: CDR1 DFQATT, CDR2 SNEGSKA (reference sequence). The CDR3 DNA sequence: TGCAGTGCTAGAGATACAGGGGGCGCAGACACCGGGGAGCTGTTTTTT. It is translated as CSARDTGGADTGELFF.

As regards this clonotype: A single base separates this from a much larger clone, so it may be a read error. The CDR3 spells CASSVVGLAGDGEQFF. The CDR3 region has the DNA TGTGCCAGCAGCGTAGTGGGACTAGCGGGAGATGGTGAGCAGTTCTTC. This chain joins TRBV9 and TRBJ2-1; 14 positions match TRBD2. The germline V gene has CDR1 SGDLS and CDR2 YYNGEE. The CDR3 has 16 residues. Unmatched junction bases numbered 5, after V lost 0 bases and J lost 9 bases.

In its sample, this clonotype was seen many times. One junction end does not reproduce the germline sequence, and a read error may be involved. This chain links TRBV4-3 with TRBJ1-1, with TRBD1 as a possible D gene (5 bases). This CDR3 region has 13 residues. CDR1 and CDR2 (germline): LGHNA, YSLEER. In DNA, the CDR3 is TGCGCCAGCAGCCAAGGGGGGAACTCTGAAGCTTTCTTT. This translates into CASSQGGNSEAFF.

Regarding this clonotype: A much larger clone differs by one base, so this may be a read error. The chain recombines TRBV7-2 with TRBJ2-1; D call uncertain. V was shortened by 5 bases and J by 10 bases, with 15 bases between the two germline ends. Germline V gene sequence: CDR1 SGHTA, CDR2 FQGNSA. The CDR3 loop spans 13 amino acids. CDR3 nucleotides: TGTGCCAGCAGCACTTTGCCTCAGACGGAGCAGTTCTTC. This sequence encodes CASSTLPQTEQFF.

This clonotype showed up many times. The chain links TRBV12-3 or TRBV12-4 to TRBJ2-7; D remains ambiguous. The CDR3 spans 14 residues. V was cut by 5 bases and J by 0 bases, with 11 bases left in between. The CDR3 is CASSQVYGSYEQYF. The CDR3 DNA reads TGTGCCAGCAGTCAGGTTTACGGCTCCTACGAGCAGTACTTC.

This clonotype was observed at least ten times. The CDR3 region has the DNA TGTGCCAGCAGCTTGGGCCGGACTAGCGCTGCTTTCACCTACAATGAGCAGTTCTTC. Translating it yields CASSLGRTSAAFTYNEQFF. The chain has TRBV5-6 and TRBJ2-1, with TRBD2 matching 9 bases. This CDR3 is built from 19 residues. Germline V CDR1 and CDR2: SGHDT, YYEEEE. V was clipped by 0 bases and J by 2 bases; unmatched bases: 12.

This clonotype was detected many times. The V call is TRBV6-5, the J call TRBJ1-2; D might be TRBD1 (5 bases). V dropped 4 bases and J dropped 5 bases, with 17 bases sitting between them. This CDR3 has 15 residues. Per the germline V gene, CDR1 is MNHEY and CDR2 is SVGAGI. CDR3 amino acids: CASSSSGIGGYGYTF. Here the CDR3 DNA reads TGTGCCAGCAGTTCATCCGGGATTGGGGGTTATGGCTACACCTTC.

This clonotype appeared many times. CDR3 DNA sequence: TGTGCCAGCAGCGTAGTGGAGCGGGCGACAGATACGCAGTATTTT. Translating gives CASSVVERATDTQYF. The V gene is TRBV9, the J gene TRBJ2-3, with a possible D match to TRBD2 (6 bases). The CDR3 contains 15 residues. Trimming stripped 0 bases from V and 3 bases from J, with 11 bases between. Germline-derived CDR1 and CDR2 are SGDLS and YYNGEE.

Many counts were recorded for this clonotype. V usage is TRBV3-1 and J usage is TRBJ1-1; TRBD1 is a possible D gene (6 bases). The CDR3 runs to 14 residues. The ends were cut back, 5 bases at V and 0 bases at J, with 10 bases in the middle. Germline V gives CDR1 LGHDT, CDR2 YNNKEL (reference sequence). CDR3 protein: CASSSGGMNTEAFF. The CDR3 coding sequence is TGTGCCAGCAGCTCGGGGGGCATGAACACTGAAGCTTTCTTT.

The sample holds many counts of this clonotype. CDR3 bases: TGTGCCAGCAGTCCCTACACTAGCGGGAGGTGGGATACGCAGTATTTT. Translation: CASSPYTSGRWDTQYF. The rearrangement links TRBV7-2 to TRBJ2-3; TRBD2 agrees at 12 bases. V was pared by 6 bases and J by 6 bases, with 10 bases of the junction left unmatched. The germline V gene encodes CDR1 SGHTA and CDR2 FQGNSA. The CDR3 has 16 amino acids.

This clonotype showed up many times. The CDR3 is CATSRSRGPDTQYF. CDR3 sequence (DNA): TGTGCCACCAGCAGATCAAGGGGGCCAGATACGCAGTATTTT. The chain joins TRBV15 to TRBJ2-3; 7 bases agree with TRBD1. The CDR3 contains 14 residues. CDR1 and CDR2 from the germline V gene are LNHNV and YYDKDF (reference sequence). V lost 2 bases, J lost 4 bases, and 3 bases stayed unmatched.

This clonotype was recorded a few times. This sequence joins TRBV11-3 and TRBJ2-1, with D unclear. Per germline, CDR1 SGHNT and CDR2 YENEEA. V was pared by 1 base and J by 1 base, with 11 bases between. The CDR3 extends over 16 amino acids. Here the CDR3 reads CASSLGGSYSYNEQFF. CDR3 nucleotides: TGTGCCAGCAGCTTAGGGGGTAGCTATTCCTACAATGAGCAGTTCTTC.

This clonotype was counted ten times or more. CDR3 DNA sequence: TGTGCCAGCAGCCCACCCCCAGGGGGTCACTACGAGCAGTACTTC. Encoded protein: CASSPPPGGHYEQYF. The V gene is TRBV9, the J gene TRBJ2-7; 7 bases are a match to TRBD1. In germline, CDR1 is SGDLS, CDR2 YYNGEE. The ends lost 4 bases at V and 3 bases at J; junction bases unmatched: 10. The CDR3 runs 15 residues.

At least ten counts were recorded for this clonotype. The CDR3 sequence is CASKVAGEDTQYF. The CDR3 region has the DNA TGTGCCAGCAAAGTTGCGGGAGAAGATACGCAGTATTTT. The V call is TRBV3-1, the J call TRBJ2-3; 7 bases align to TRBD2. Trimming cost V 7 bases and J 5 bases; bases outside gene matches: 6. This CDR3 contains 13 residues. The germline gives CDR1 LGHDT, CDR2 YNNKEL (reference sequence).

This clonotype was observed many times. The chain links TRBV5-1 to TRBJ2-5; D is possibly TRBD1 (6 bases). The germline V gene encodes CDR1 SGHRS and CDR2 YFSETQ. CDR3 length: 12 amino acids. The germline V and J ends were trimmed by 4 bases and 3 bases, with 7 bases remaining between them. The CDR3 DNA sequence: TGCGCCAGCAGCCGACAGGAAGAGACCCAGTACTTC. Protein: CASSRQEETQYF.

In this sample, this clonotype turned up many times. CDR3 protein: CASSPTSGTNEQFF. The CDR3 bases are TGTGCCAGCTCACCAACTAGCGGGACCAATGAGCAGTTCTTC. J is TRBJ2-1 and V is TRBV18; TRBD2 matches 10 bases. The CDR3 consists of 14 residues. Germline V gene sequence: CDR1 KGHSH, CDR2 LQKENI. V shed 2 bases, J shed 6 bases, and the junction held 1 base outside the gene matches. Combining the CDR3 with reference TRBV18 and TRBJ2-1 gives the whole variable domain NAGVMQNPRHLVRRRGQEARLRCSPMKGHSHVYWYRQLPEEGLKFMVYLQKENIIDESGMPKERFSAEFPKEGPSILRIQQVVRGDSAAYFCASSPTSGTNEQFFGPGTRLTVL.

The rearrangement joins TRBV27 to TRBJ2-1; D not certain. CDR1 is MNHEY, CDR2 SMNVEV, per germline (reference sequence). The CDR3 runs 15 residues. Trimming removed 0 bases from V and 6 bases from J, with 12 bases in between. CDR3 region: CASSLSAQGLNEQFF. The CDR3 nucleotides read TGTGCCAGCAGTTTATCGGCCCAAGGTCTCAATGAGCAGTTCTTC.

The table lists this clonotype with many counts. This chain uses TRBV25-1 with TRBJ2-3, with 9 bases lining up with TRBD2. This CDR3 is 15 amino acids long. The germline gives CDR1 MGHDK, CDR2 SYGVNS. The J segment lost 4 bases and the V segment lost 3 bases, leaving 5 bases of the junction unmatched. The CDR3 region is CASSDSSGNADTQYF. CDR3 DNA: TGTGCCAGCAGTGACTCTAGCGGGAACGCAGATACGCAGTATTTT.

This clonotype showed up many times. The rearrangement links TRBV9 to TRBJ1-4; a weak D match, TRBD1 (6 bases). The CDR3 contains 13 residues. V was pared by 7 bases and J by 7 bases, with 14 bases between. Germline V gene sequence: CDR1 SGDLS, CDR2 YYNGEE. CDR3 region: CASSAGASEKLFF. CDR3 DNA: TGTGCCAGCTCCGCAGGGGCCAGTGAAAAACTGTTTTTT.

This clonotype occurred many times. The chain combines TRBV4-3 with TRBJ2-1; 9 nucleotides align to TRBD2. The V gene's germline CDR1 is LGHNA and CDR2 YSLEER. The CDR3 is 15 residues long. The V segment lost 0 bases and the J segment 7 bases; nucleotides outside the gene matches: 4. In DNA form, the CDR3 reads TGCGCCAGCAGCCAAGACAGCGGGAGGCTGAATGAGCAGTTCTTC. Translation: CASSQDSGRLNEQFF.

This clonotype was detected many times. V usage is TRBV7-9 and J usage is TRBJ2-7; 8 bases line up with TRBD2. The CDR3 is 15 residues long. Trimming took 0 bases from V and 2 from J; bases not matched to a gene: 3. CDR1 is SEHNR, CDR2 FQNEAQ, per germline (reference sequence). In DNA form, the CDR3 reads TGTGCCAGCAGCTTAGCTAGCGGGGCCGCCTACGAGCAGTACTTC. It is translated as CASSLASGAAYEQYF. Based on the CDR3 plus reference TRBV7-9 and TRBJ2-7, the full variable domain is DTGVSQNPRHKITKRGQNVTFRCDPISEHNRLYWYRQTLGQGPEFLTYFQNEAQLEKSRLLSDRFSAERPKGSFSTLEIQRTEQGDSAMYLCASSLASGAAYEQYFGPGTRLTVT.

This clonotype was seen ten or more times. V and J are TRBV6-5 and TRBJ2-7; 10 bases match TRBD2. CDR3 length equals 14 residues. The V gene end was trimmed by 7 bases and the J gene end by 7 bases; junction bases not matched to a gene: 10. CDR1 is MNHEY, CDR2 SVGAGI, per germline. The DNA of the CDR3 is TGTGCCAGCAAACAACTAGCGGGGTCCTGGGAGCAGTACTTC. It yields the protein CASKQLAGSWEQYF.

This clonotype came up many times. The chain recombines TRBV15 with TRBJ1-1; D might be TRBD1 (5 bases). From germline, CDR1 is LNHNV and CDR2 YYDKDF (reference sequence). This CDR3 contains 13 residues. V was pared by 5 bases and J by 4 bases, with 11 bases between. The CDR3 reads CATSSRGSTEAFF. CDR3 coding DNA: TGTGCCACCAGCTCCCGGGGGAGCACTGAAGCTTTCTTT.